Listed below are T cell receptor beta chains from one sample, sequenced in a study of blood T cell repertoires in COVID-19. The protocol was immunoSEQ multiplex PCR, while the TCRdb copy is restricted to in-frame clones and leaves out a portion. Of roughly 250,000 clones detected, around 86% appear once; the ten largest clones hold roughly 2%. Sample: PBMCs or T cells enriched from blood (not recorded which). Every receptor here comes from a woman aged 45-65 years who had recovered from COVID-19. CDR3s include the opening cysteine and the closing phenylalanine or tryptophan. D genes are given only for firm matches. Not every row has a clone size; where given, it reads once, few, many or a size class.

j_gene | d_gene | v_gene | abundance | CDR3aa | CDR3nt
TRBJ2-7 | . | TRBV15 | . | CATSRAETGGEQYF | TGTGCCACCAGCAGAGCCGAGACAGGTGGAGAGCAGTACTTC
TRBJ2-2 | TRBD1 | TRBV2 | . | CASSAIGQANTGELFF | TGTGCCAGCAGCGCTATTGGACAGGCGAACACCGGGGAGCTGTTTTTT
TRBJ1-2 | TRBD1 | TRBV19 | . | CASSVTGTGATLYGYTF | TGTGCCAGTAGTGTAACCGGGACAGGGGCGACCCTCTATGGCTACACCTTC
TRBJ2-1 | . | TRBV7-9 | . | CASSFKQGGSYNEQFF | TGTGCCAGCAGCTTTAAGCAGGGGGGCTCCTACAATGAGCAGTTCTTC
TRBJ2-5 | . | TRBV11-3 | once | CASSQTRSETQYF | TGTGCCAGCAGCCAGACAAGGTCAGAGACCCAGTACTTC
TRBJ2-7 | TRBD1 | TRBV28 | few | CASSLVLGTGYDSYEQYF | TGTGCCAGCAGTTTGGTACTCGGGACAGGGTATGATTCCTACGAGCAGTACTTC
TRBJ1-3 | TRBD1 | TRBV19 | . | CASSRTGVGSGNTIYF | TGTGCCAGTAGTAGGACAGGGGTGGGCTCTGGAAACACCATATATTTT
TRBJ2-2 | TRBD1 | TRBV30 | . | CAWTTGSDTGELFF | TGTGCCTGGACGACAGGGTCGGACACCGGGGAGCTGTTTTTT
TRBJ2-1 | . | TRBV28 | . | CASSLTGSKLNEQFF | TGTGCCAGCAGTTTAACCGGGAGTAAATTGAATGAGCAGTTCTTC
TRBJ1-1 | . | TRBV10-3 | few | CAISESADLNTEAFF | TGTGCCATCAGTGAGTCGGCGGACTTGAACACTGAAGCTTTCTTT
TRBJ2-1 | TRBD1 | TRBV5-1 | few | CASSPWTGGYNEQFF | TGCGCCAGCAGCCCATGGACAGGGGGCTACAATGAGCAGTTCTTC
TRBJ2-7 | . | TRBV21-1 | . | CASSKVVEGPRSSYEQYF | TGTGCCAGCAGCAAAGTTGTGGAGGGCCCGAGGAGCTCCTACGAGCAGTACTTC
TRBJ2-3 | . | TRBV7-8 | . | CASSFRTVASDTQYF | TGTGCCAGCAGCTTTAGGACAGTTGCCTCAGATACGCAGTATTTT
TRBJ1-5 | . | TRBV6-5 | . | CASIADLSNQPQHF | TGTGCCAGCATTGCAGATCTTAGCAATCAGCCCCAGCATTTT
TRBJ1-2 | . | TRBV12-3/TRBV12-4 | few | CASSFGRLYGYTF | TGTGCCAGCAGTTTTGGGCGTCTCTATGGCTACACCTTC
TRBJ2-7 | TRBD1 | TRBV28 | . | CASSFRDRYSSEQYF | TGTGCCAGCAGTTTTCGGGACAGGTACTCCAGCGAGCAGTACTTC
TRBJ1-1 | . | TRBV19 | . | CASSILGPGGNTEAFF | TGTGCCAGTAGTATCTTAGGGCCAGGAGGGAACACTGAAGCTTTCTTT
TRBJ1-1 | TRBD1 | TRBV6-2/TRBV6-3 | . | CASSYGAGGTEAFF | TGTGCCAGCAGTTACGGGGCAGGGGGCACTGAAGCTTTCTTT
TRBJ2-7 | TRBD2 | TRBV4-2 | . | CASSQDIGLAGVYEQYF | TGTGCCAGCAGCCAAGATATTGGACTAGCGGGAGTTTACGAGCAGTACTTC
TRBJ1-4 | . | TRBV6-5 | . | CASSYGGGRNEKLFF | TGTGCCAGCAGTTACGGGGGGGGGCGTAATGAAAAACTGTTTTTT
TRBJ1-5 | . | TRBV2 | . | CASSEGQYSNQPQHF | TGTGCCAGCAGTGAAGGCCAGTATAGCAATCAGCCCCAGCATTTT
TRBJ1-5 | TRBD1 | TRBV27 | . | CASSSPGQNQPQHF | TGTGCCAGCAGTTCTCCGGGACAGAATCAGCCCCAGCATTTT
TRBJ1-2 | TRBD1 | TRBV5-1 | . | CASSLGTGLEGYTF | TGCGCCAGCAGCTTGGGGACAGGGTTGGAGGGCTACACCTTC
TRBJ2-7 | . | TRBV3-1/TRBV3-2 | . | CASSRAGPSEQYF | TGTGCCAGCAGCCGGGCGGGACCGAGCGAGCAGTACTTC
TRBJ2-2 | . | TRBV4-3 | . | CASSQDQGSGELFF | TGCGCCAGCAGCCAAGACCAGGGCTCCGGGGAGCTGTTTTTT
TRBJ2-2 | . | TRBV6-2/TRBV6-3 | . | CASSYQGLTTGELFF | TGTGCCAGCAGTTACCAGGGGCTCACAACCGGGGAGCTGTTTTTT
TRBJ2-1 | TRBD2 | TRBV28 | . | CASSGRLAGGDYNEQFF | TGTGCCAGCAGTGGGAGACTAGCGGGAGGGGACTACAATGAGCAGTTCTTC
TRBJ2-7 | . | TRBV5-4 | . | CASSFGTSSLEQYF | TGTGCCAGCAGCTTCGGGACTTCCTCTTTGGAGCAGTACTTC
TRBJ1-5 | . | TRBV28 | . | CASTPRGLGNQPQHF | TGTGCCAGCACCCCGCGGGGGTTGGGCAATCAGCCCCAGCATTTT
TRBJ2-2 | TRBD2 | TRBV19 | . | CASSVLAGGATGELFF | TGTGCCAGTAGTGTGCTAGCGGGAGGTGCCACCGGGGAGCTGTTTTTT
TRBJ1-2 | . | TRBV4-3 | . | CASSGFVDKGYYGYTF | TGCGCCAGCAGCGGGTTCGTTGACAAGGGGTACTATGGCTACACCTTC